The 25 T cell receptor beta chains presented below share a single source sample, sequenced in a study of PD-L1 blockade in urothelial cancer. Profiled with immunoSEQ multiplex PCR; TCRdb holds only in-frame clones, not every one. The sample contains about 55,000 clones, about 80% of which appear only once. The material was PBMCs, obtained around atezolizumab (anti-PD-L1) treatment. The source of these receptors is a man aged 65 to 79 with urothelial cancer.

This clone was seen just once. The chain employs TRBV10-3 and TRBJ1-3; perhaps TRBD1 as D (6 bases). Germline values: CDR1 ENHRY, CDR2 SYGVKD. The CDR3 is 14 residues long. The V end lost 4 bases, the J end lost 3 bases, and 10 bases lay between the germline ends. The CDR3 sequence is CAISGDIGGNTIYF. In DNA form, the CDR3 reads TGTGCCATCAGTGGGGACATCGGTGGAAACACCATATATTTT.

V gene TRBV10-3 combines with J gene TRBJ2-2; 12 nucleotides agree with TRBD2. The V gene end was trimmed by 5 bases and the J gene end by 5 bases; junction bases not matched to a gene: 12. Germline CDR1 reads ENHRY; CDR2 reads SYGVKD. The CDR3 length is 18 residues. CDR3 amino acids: CAISRAPSGGDRTGELFF. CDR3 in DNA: TGTGCCATCAGTCGAGCTCCTAGCGGGGGGGATCGGACCGGGGAGCTGTTTTTT.

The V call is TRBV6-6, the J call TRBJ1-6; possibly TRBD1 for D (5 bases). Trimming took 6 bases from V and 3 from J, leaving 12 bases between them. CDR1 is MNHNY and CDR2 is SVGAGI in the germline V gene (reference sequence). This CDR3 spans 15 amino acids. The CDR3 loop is CASSNRQNYNSPLHF. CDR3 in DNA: TGTGCCAGCAGCAACAGACAGAACTATAATTCACCCCTCCACTTT.

CDR3 loop: CASSLAYREKLFF. The CDR3 nucleotides are TGTGCCAGCAGCTTAGCGTACAGAGAAAAACTGTTTTTT. The V and J genes are TRBV7-2 and TRBJ1-4; D call uncertain. Trimming pared 0 bases from V and 8 bases from J, leaving 7 bases between. Looked up from germline, CDR1 is SGHTA and CDR2 is FQGNSA. The CDR3 contains 13 residues.

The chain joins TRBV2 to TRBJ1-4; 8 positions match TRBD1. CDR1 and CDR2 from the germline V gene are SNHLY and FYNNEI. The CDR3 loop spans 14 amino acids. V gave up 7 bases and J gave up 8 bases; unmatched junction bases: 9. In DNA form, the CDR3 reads TGTGCCAGCAAGGTCGGGACAGGTCGGGAAAAACTGTTTTTT. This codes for CASKVGTGREKLFF. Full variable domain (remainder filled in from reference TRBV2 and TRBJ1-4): EPEVTQTPSHQVTQMGQEVILRCVPISNHLYFYWYRQILGQKVEFLVSFYNNEISEKSEIFDDQFSVERPDGSNFTLKIRSTKLEDSAMYFCASKVGTGREKLFFGSGTQLSVL.

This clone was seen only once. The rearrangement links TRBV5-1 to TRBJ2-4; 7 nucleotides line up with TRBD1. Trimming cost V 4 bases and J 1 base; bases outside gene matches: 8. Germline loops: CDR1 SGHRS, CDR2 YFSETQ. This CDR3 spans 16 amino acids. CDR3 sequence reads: CASSLGQAGAKNIQYF. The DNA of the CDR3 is TGCGCCAGCAGCCTAGGACAGGCCGGGGCCAAAAACATTCAGTACTTC. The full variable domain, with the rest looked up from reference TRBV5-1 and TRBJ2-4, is KAGVTQTPRYLIKTRGQQVTLSCSPISGHRSVSWYQQTPGQGLQFLFEYFSETQRNKGNFPGRFSGRQFSNSRSEMNVSTLELGDSALYLCASSLGQAGAKNIQYFGAGTRLSVL.

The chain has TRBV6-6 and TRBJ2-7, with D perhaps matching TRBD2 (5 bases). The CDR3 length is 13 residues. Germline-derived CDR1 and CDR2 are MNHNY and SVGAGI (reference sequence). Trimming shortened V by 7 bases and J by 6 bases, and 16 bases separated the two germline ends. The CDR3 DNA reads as TGTGCCAGCACCTTAGTCGGTCGGGGCGAGCAGTACTTC. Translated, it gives CASTLVGRGEQYF.

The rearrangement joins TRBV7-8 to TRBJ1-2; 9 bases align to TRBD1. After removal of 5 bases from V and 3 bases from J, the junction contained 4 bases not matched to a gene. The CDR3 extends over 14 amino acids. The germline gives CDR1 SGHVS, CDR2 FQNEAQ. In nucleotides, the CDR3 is TGTGCCAGCAGCGCGGGACAGGGATACTATGGCTACACCTTC. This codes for CASSAGQGYYGYTF.

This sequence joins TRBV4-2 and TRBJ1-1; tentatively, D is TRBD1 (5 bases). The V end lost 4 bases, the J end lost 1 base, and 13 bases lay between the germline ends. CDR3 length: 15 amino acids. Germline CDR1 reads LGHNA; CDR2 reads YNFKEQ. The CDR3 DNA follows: TGTGCCAGCAGCCCTTACCATACAGGGAACACTGAAGCTTTCTTT. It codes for CASSPYHTGNTEAFF.

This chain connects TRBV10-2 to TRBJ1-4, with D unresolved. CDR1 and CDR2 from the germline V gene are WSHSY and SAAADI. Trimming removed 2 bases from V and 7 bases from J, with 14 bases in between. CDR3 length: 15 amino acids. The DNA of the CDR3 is TGCGCCAGCAGTGAGCTGGGAAACGGGGTTGAAAAACTGTTTTTT. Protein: CASSELGNGVEKLFF.

CDR3 in DNA: TGTGCCAGCAGCTTAAGGGGGAATCAGCCCCAGCATTTT. Translated, it gives CASSLRGNQPQHF. This sequence joins TRBV7-2 and TRBJ1-5; a possible D gene is TRBD1 (6 bases). Trimming stripped 2 bases from V and 4 bases from J, with 6 bases between. This CDR3 is built from 13 residues. In germline, CDR1 is SGHTA, CDR2 FQGNSA.

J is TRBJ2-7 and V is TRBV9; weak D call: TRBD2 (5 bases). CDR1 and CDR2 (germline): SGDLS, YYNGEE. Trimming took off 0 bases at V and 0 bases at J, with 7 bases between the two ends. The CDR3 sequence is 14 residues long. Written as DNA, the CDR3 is TGTGCCAGCAGCGTAGATCGGGGCTCCTACGAGCAGTACTTC. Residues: CASSVDRGSYEQYF.

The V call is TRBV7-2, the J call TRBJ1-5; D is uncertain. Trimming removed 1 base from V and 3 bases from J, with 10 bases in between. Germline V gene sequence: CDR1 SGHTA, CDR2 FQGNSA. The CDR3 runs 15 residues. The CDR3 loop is CASSLVWAYNQPQHF. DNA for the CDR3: TGTGCCAGCAGCTTAGTATGGGCTTACAATCAGCCCCAGCATTTT.

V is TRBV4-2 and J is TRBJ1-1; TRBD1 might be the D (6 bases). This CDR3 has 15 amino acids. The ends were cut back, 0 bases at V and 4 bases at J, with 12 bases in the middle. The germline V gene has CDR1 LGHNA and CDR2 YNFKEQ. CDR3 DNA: TGTGCCAGCAGCCAAGATCATGGGGGCATCACTGAAGCTTTCTTT. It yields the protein CASSQDHGGITEAFF.

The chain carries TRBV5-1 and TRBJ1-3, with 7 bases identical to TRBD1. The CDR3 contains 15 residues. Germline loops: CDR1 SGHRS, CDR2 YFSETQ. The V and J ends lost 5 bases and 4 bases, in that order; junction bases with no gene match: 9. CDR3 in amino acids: CASSRATGTGNTIYF. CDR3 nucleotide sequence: TGCGCCAGCAGTCGGGCGACAGGGACCGGAAACACCATATATTTT.

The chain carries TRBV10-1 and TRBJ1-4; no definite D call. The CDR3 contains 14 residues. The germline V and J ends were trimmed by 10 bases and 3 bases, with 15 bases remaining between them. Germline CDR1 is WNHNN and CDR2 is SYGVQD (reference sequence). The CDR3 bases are TGCGCCACCCTTTCGCGGGCGGCTAATGAAAAACTGTTTTTT. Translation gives CATLSRAANEKLFF.

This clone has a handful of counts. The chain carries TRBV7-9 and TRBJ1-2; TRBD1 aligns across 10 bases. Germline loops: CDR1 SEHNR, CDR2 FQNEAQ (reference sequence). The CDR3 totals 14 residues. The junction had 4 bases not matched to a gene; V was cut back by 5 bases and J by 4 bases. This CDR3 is CASSPRDRGYGYTF. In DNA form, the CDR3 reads TGTGCCAGCAGCCCCCGGGACAGGGGCTATGGCTACACCTTC.

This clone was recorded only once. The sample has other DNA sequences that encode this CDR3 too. The CDR3 spells CASRSTEAFF. The DNA of the CDR3 is TGTGCCAGCCGCAGTACTGAAGCTTTCTTT. The genes are TRBV6-1 and TRBJ1-1, with no clear D. The CDR3 extends over 10 amino acids. Germline V lookup: CDR1 MNHNS, CDR2 SASEGT. Deletions cut 8 bases from V and 5 bases from J, with 6 bases between.

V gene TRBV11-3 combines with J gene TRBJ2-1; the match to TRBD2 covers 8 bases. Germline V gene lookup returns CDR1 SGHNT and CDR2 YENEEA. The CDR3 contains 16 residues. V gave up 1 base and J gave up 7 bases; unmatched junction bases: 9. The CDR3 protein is CASSLGGSGIKNEQFF. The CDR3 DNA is TGTGCCAGCAGCTTAGGAGGTAGCGGGATTAAGAATGAGCAGTTCTTC.

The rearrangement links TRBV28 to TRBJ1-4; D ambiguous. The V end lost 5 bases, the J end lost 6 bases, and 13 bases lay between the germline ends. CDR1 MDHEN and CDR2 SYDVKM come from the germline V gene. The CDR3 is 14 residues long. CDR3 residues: CASSRQEEDEKLFF. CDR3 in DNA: TGTGCCAGCAGTCGCCAGGAGGAGGATGAAAAACTGTTTTTT.

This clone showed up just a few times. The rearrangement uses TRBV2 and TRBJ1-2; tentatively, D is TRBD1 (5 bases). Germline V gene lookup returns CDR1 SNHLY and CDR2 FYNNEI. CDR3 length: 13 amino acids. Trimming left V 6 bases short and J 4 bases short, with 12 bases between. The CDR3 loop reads CASSVDSSYGYTF. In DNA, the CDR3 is TGTGCCAGCAGCGTAGACAGCTCCTATGGCTACACCTTC.

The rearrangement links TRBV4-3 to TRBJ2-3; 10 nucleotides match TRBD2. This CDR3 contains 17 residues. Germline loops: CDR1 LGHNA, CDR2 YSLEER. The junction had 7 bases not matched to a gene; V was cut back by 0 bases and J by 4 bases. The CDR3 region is CASSQDASSGGADTQYF. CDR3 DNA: TGCGCCAGCAGCCAAGACGCCTCTAGCGGGGGAGCAGATACGCAGTATTTT.

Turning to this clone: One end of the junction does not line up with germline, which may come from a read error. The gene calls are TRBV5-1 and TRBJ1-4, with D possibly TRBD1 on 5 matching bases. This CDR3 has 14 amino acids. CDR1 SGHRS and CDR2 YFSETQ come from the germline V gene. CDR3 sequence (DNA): TGCGCCAGCAGCTTGGCGCCAGGGAATGAGAAACTGTTTTTT. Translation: CASSLAPGNEKLFF.

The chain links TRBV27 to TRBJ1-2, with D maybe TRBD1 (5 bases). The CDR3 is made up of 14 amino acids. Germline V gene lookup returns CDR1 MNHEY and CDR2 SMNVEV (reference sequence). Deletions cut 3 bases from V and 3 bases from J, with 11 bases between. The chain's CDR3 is CASSLGRAHYGYTF. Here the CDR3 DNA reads TGTGCCAGCAGTTTGGGCAGGGCGCACTATGGCTACACCTTC.

CDR3 in DNA: TGCGCCAGCAGCCAAGATCGAACGCGGAATGAGCAGTTCTTC. Its translation is CASSQDRTRNEQFF. The chain recombines TRBV4-1 with TRBJ2-1, with D unclear. The germline gives CDR1 MGHRA, CDR2 YSYEKL. The CDR3 has 14 residues. V lost 0 bases and J 7 bases, leaving 10 bases between the germline ends.